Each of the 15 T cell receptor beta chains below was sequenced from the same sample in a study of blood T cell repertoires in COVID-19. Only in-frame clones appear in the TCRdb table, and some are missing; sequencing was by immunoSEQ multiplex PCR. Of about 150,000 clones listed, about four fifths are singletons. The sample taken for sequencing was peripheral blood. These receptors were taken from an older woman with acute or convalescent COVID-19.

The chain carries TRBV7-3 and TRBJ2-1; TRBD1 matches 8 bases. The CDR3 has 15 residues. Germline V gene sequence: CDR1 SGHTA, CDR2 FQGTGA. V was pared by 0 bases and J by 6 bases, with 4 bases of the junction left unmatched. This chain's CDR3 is CASSLTGTGTNEQFF. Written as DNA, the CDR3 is TGTGCCAGCAGCTTAACGGGGACAGGAACCAATGAGCAGTTCTTC.

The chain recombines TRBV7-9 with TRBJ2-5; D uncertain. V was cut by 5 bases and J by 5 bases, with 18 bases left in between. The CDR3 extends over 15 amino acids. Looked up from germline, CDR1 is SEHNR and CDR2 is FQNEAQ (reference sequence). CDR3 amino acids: CASSAGTARWETQYF. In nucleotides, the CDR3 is TGTGCCAGCAGCGCTGGTACGGCCAGGTGGGAGACCCAGTACTTC. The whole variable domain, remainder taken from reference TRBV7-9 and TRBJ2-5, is DTGVSQNPRHKITKRGQNVTFRCDPISEHNRLYWYRQTLGQGPEFLTYFQNEAQLEKSRLLSDRFSAERPKGSFSTLEIQRTEQGDSAMYLCASSAGTARWETQYFGPGTRLLVL.

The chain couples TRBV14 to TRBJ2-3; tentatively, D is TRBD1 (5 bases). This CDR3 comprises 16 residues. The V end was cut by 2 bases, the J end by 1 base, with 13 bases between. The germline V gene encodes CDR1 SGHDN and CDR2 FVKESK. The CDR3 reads CASSQSGAIRTDTQYF. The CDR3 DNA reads TGTGCCAGCAGCCAAAGTGGGGCTATTCGCACAGATACGCAGTATTTT.

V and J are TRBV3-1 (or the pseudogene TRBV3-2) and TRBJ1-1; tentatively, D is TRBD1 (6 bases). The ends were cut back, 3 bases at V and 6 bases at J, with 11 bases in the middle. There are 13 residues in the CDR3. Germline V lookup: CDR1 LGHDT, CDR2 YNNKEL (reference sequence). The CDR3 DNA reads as TGTGCCAGCAGCCAGAGGGGGGGATCTGAAGCTTTCTTT. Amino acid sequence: CASSQRGGSEAFF.

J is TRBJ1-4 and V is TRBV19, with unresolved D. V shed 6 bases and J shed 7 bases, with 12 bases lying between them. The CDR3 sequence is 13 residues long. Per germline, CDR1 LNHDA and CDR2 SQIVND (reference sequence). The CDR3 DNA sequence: TGTGCCAGTAGCGCCCGGACTGGTGAAAAACTGTTTTTT. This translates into CASSARTGEKLFF.

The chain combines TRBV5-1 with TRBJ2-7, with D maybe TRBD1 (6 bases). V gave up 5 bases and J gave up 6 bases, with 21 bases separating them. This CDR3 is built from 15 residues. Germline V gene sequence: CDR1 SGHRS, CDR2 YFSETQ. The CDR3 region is CASRKGDLDNGEQYF. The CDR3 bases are TGCGCCAGCAGAAAGGGGGATTTGGATAACGGCGAGCAGTACTTC.

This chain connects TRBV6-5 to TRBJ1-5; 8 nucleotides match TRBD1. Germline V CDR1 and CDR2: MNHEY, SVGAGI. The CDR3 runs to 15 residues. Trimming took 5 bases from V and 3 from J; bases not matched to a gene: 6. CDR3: CASSQQGEHNQPQHF. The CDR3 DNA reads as TGTGCCAGCAGTCAACAGGGGGAACACAATCAGCCCCAGCATTTT.

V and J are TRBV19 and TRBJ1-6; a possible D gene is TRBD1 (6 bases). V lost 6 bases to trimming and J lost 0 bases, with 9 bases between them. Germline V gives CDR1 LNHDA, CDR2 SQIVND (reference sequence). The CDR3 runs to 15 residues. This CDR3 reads CASRGGGSYNSPLHF. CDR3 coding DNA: TGTGCCAGTAGAGGGGGTGGCTCCTATAATTCACCCCTCCACTTT. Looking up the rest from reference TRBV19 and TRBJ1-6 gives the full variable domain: DGGITQSPKYLFRKEGQNVTLSCEQNLNHDAMYWYRQDPGQGLRLIYYSQIVNDFQKGDIAEGYSVSREKKESFPLTVTSAQKNPTAFYLCASRGGGSYNSPLHFGNGTRLTVT.

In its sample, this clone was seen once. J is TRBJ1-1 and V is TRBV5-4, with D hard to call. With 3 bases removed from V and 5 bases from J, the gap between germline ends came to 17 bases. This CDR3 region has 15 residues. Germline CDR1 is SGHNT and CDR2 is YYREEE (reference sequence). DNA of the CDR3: TGTGCCAGCAGCTCAGGTTATGACACGGGGACTGAAGCTTTCTTT. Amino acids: CASSSGYDTGTEAFF.

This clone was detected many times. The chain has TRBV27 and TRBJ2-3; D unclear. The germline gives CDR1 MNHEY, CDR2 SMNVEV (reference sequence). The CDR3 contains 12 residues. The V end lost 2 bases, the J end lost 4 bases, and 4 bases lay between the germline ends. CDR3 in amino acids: CASSLNSDTQYF. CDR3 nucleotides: TGTGCCAGCAGTTTAAACTCAGATACGCAGTATTTT.

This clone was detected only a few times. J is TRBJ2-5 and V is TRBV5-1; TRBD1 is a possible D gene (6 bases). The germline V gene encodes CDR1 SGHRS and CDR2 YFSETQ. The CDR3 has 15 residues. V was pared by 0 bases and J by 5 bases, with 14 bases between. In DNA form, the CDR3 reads TGCGCCAGCAGCTTGGCCTGGGGGCGGCGGGAGACCCAGTACTTC. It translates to CASSLAWGRRETQYF.

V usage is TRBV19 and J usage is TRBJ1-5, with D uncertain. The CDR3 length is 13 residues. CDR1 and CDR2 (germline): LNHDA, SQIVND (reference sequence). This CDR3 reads CALGTVGNQPQHF. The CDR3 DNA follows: TGTGCTTTAGGAACAGTTGGCAATCAGCCCCAGCATTTT.

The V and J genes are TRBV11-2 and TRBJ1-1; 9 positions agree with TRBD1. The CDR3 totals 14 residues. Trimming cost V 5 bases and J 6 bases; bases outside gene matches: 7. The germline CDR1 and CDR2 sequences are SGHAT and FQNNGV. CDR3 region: CASSAGTGKAEAFF. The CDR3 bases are TGTGCCAGCAGCGCCGGGACAGGGAAGGCTGAAGCTTTCTTT.

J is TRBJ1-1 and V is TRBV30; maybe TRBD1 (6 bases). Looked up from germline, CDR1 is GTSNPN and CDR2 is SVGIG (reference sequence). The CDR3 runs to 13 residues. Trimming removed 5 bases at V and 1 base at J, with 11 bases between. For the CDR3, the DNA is TGTGCCTGGTCGCGGACAGCGAACACTGAAGCTTTCTTT. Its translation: CAWSRTANTEAFF.

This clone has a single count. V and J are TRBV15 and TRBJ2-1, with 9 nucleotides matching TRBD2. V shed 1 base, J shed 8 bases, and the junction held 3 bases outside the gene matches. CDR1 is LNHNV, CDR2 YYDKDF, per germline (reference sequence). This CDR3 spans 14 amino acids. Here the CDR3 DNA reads TGTGCCACCAGCAGAGGACTAGCGGTCGATGAGCAGTTCTTC. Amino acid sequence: CATSRGLAVDEQFF.